One sample yielded the 29 T cell receptor beta chains listed below, sequenced in a study of blood T cell repertoires in COVID-19. The repertoire was sequenced with immunoSEQ multiplex PCR; TCRdb's copy has only in-frame clones and lacks some. The sample yields 350,000 to 450,000 clones, about 85% seen once. The material sequenced was peripheral blood. The receptors come from a woman in her late teens or twenties with acute or convalescent COVID-19.

This clone was seen a single time. The chain employs TRBV18 and TRBJ1-5; 9 bases agree with TRBD1. Trimming took 2 bases from V and 6 from J; bases not matched to a gene: 5. The CDR3 runs 15 residues. Per germline, CDR1 KGHSH and CDR2 LQKENI. The CDR3 loop reads CASSPADRGPQPQHF. CDR3 sequence (DNA): TGTGCCAGCTCACCAGCGGACAGGGGACCTCAGCCCCAGCATTTT.

This clone has just one count. This rearrangement joins TRBV18 to TRBJ1-1; D may be TRBD1 (5 bases). The V gene's germline CDR1 is KGHSH and CDR2 LQKENI. V lost 4 bases to trimming and J lost 2 bases, with 17 bases between them. CDR3 size: 16 residues. CDR3 DNA: TGTGCCAGCTCACAACTCACGGACACCCGCAACACTGAAGCTTTCTTT. This codes for CASSQLTDTRNTEAFF.

In its sample, this clone was seen once. This chain connects TRBV6-6 to TRBJ2-7; 8 bases agree with TRBD1. The CDR3 is 15 amino acids. Trimming removed 0 bases from V and 2 bases from J; junction bases left unmatched: 3. Germline assignment: CDR1 MNHNY and CDR2 SVGAGI (reference sequence). CDR3 loop: CASSYSTGATYEQYF. Here the CDR3 DNA reads TGTGCCAGCAGTTACTCGACAGGGGCAACCTACGAGCAGTACTTC.

The chain carries TRBV24-1 and TRBJ2-2, with D possibly being TRBD1 (6 bases). Germline V lookup: CDR1 KGHDR, CDR2 SFDVKD. Trimming pared 5 bases from V and 7 bases from J, leaving 16 bases between. This CDR3 is 15 amino acids long. The CDR3 coding sequence is TGTGCCACCAGTGTTGGTCAGGGGTTAGGCGGGGAGCTGTTTTTT. Translating it yields CATSVGQGLGGELFF.

This chain connects TRBV6-5 to TRBJ1-4; TRBD1 matches at 10 bases. The CDR3 has 15 residues. CDR1 MNHEY and CDR2 SVGAGI come from the germline V gene. V was clipped by 5 bases and J by 4 bases; unmatched bases: 4. The CDR3 protein is CASSIGQGDNEKLFF. The CDR3 bases are TGTGCCAGCAGTATAGGACAGGGGGATAATGAAAAACTGTTTTTT.

The chain is built from TRBV11-2 and TRBJ2-5; a weak D match, TRBD2 (5 bases). CDR3 length: 16 residues. Trimming removed 5 bases from V and 4 bases from J, with 20 bases in between. The germline CDR1 and CDR2 sequences are SGHAT and FQNNGV. CDR3 loop: CASSGMRTPPRETQYF. The CDR3 nucleotides read TGTGCCAGCAGCGGAATGAGGACTCCTCCTCGAGAGACCCAGTACTTC.

This chain joins TRBV7-6 and TRBJ1-2, with D hard to call. Germline CDR1 is SGHVS and CDR2 is FNYEAQ. Deletions cut 5 bases from V and 4 bases from J, with 14 bases between. CDR3 length: 14 residues. The CDR3, as DNA: TGTGCCAGCAGCCAAAGGACTGTCCCCTATGGCTACACCTTC. Residues: CASSQRTVPYGYTF.

This clone was seen a few times. The chain combines TRBV18 with TRBJ1-4, with TRBD1 identical over 9 bases. The germline gives CDR1 KGHSH, CDR2 LQKENI. V shed 6 bases, J shed 7 bases, and the junction held 6 bases outside the gene matches. The CDR3 is made up of 14 amino acids. The CDR3 loop reads CASSGTGISEKLFF. Here the CDR3 DNA reads TGTGCCAGCTCCGGGACAGGGATTAGTGAAAAACTGTTTTTT.

V and J are TRBV2 and TRBJ2-2; 13 bases agree with TRBD2. The CDR3 runs to 14 residues. V was clipped by 7 bases and J by 6 bases; unmatched bases: 2. Germline lookup yields CDR1 SNHLY and CDR2 FYNNEI. The CDR3 DNA follows: TGTGCCAGCACCGGGACTAGCGGGGCCGGGGAGCTGTTTTTT. This sequence encodes CASTGTSGAGELFF.

The rearrangement links TRBV4-2 to TRBJ1-4; 8 bases match TRBD1. The V gene end was trimmed by 3 bases and the J gene end by 7 bases; junction bases not matched to a gene: 10. Per the germline V gene, CDR1 is LGHNA and CDR2 is YNFKEQ. The CDR3 has 16 amino acids. The CDR3 DNA follows: TGTGCCAGCAGCCACGGACAGGGAGATGTGGGTGAAAAACTGTTTTTT. Its translation is CASSHGQGDVGEKLFF.

The rearrangement links TRBV5-6 to TRBJ1-1; TRBD1 might be the D (5 bases). V lost 3 bases and J 0 bases, leaving 9 bases between the germline ends. The V gene's germline CDR1 is SGHDT and CDR2 YYEEEE. The CDR3 extends over 14 amino acids. The chain's CDR3 is CASSSTALNTEAFF. The CDR3 DNA follows: TGTGCCAGCAGCTCGACAGCGCTGAACACTGAAGCTTTCTTT.

This clone was counted once. The V gene is TRBV5-1, the J gene TRBJ2-1; D uncertain. CDR1 SGHRS and CDR2 YFSETQ come from the germline V gene. The germline V and J ends were trimmed by 0 bases and 4 bases, with 11 bases remaining between them. This CDR3 has 15 amino acids. The CDR3 here is CASSLESVVYNEQFF. CDR3 nucleotide sequence: TGCGCCAGCAGCTTGGAGTCAGTTGTGTACAATGAGCAGTTCTTC.

A single count supports this clone. The chain recombines TRBV19 with TRBJ2-7; TRBD1 is a possible D gene (5 bases). Per the germline V gene, CDR1 is LNHDA and CDR2 is SQIVND (reference sequence). The CDR3 is 15 amino acids. V dropped 0 bases and J dropped 6 bases, with 15 bases sitting between them. CDR3 region: CASSIDWSGPVEQYF. DNA for the CDR3: TGTGCCAGTAGTATAGATTGGTCAGGGCCCGTCGAGCAGTACTTC.

The V gene is TRBV10-2, the J gene TRBJ2-1; D ambiguous. Germline-derived CDR1 and CDR2 are WSHSY and SAAADI. This CDR3 has 13 residues. The ends were cut back, 2 bases at V and 8 bases at J, with 10 bases in the middle. This CDR3 reads CASSEPSSYEQFF. The CDR3 nucleotides read TGCGCCAGCAGTGAGCCGTCTAGTTATGAGCAGTTCTTC.

V is TRBV28 and J is TRBJ1-2; TRBD1 aligns across 8 bases. The CDR3 spans 16 residues. Germline lookup yields CDR1 MDHEN and CDR2 SYDVKM. V lost 3 bases, J lost 7 bases, and 13 bases stayed unmatched. CDR3 nucleotides: TGTGCCAGCAGTTTTCGGAAGTTACAGGGGGTCTTTGGCTACACCTTC. Protein sequence: CASSFRKLQGVFGYTF.

The rearrangement uses TRBV5-1 and TRBJ1-6; 11 nucleotides line up with TRBD1. Germline CDR1 reads SGHRS; CDR2 reads YFSETQ. With 4 bases clipped from V and 9 bases from J, the junction kept 9 bases outside the gene matches. The CDR3 is made up of 16 amino acids. CDR3 coding DNA: TGCGCCAGCAGCAGTACCGGGACAGGGGGAAGTTCACCCCTCCACTTT. This sequence encodes CASSSTGTGGSSPLHF.

The chain uses TRBV19 and TRBJ1-2, with TRBD1 matching over 8 bases. Losses at the gene ends were 7 bases for V and 7 bases for J; bases not matched to a gene: 11. Germline loops: CDR1 LNHDA, CDR2 SQIVND (reference sequence). The CDR3 is 14 residues long. CDR3 protein: CASTDRDRLGGYTF. CDR3 DNA sequence: TGTGCCAGTACGGACAGGGATCGACTAGGTGGCTACACCTTC.

This chain links TRBV7-9 with TRBJ2-7; D may be TRBD2 (6 bases). Germline V gives CDR1 SEHNR, CDR2 FQNEAQ (reference sequence). The CDR3 spans 17 residues. Deletions cut 1 base from V and 6 bases from J, with 22 bases between. The CDR3 reads CASSLERASGALPEQYF. The CDR3 coding sequence is TGTGCCAGCAGCTTAGAAAGGGCCTCGGGAGCCCTTCCCGAGCAGTACTTC.

The chain employs TRBV7-9 and TRBJ2-7; 10 bases map to TRBD2. Looked up from germline, CDR1 is SEHNR and CDR2 is FQNEAQ (reference sequence). The trim removed 6 bases at V and 4 bases at J, leaving 9 bases unmatched. This CDR3 has 15 residues. CDR3: CASREGTSEGYEQYF. In DNA form, the CDR3 reads TGTGCCAGCAGGGAAGGGACTAGCGAAGGTTACGAGCAGTACTTC.

The chain is built from TRBV19 and TRBJ1-4; 8 bases are shared with TRBD1. Unmatched junction bases numbered 13, after V lost 6 bases and J lost 10 bases. Germline loops: CDR1 LNHDA, CDR2 SQIVND (reference sequence). The CDR3 covers 15 residues. CDR3 protein: CASSVQTGEYRKLFF. CDR3 coding DNA: TGTGCCAGTAGCGTCCAGACAGGGGAGTATAGAAAACTGTTTTTT. Combining the CDR3 with reference TRBV19 and TRBJ1-4 gives the whole variable domain DGGITQSPKYLFRKEGQNVTLSCEQNLNHDAMYWYRQDPGQGLRLIYYSQIVNDFQKGDIAEGYSVSREKKESFPLTVTSAQKNPTAFYLCASSVQTGEYRKLFFGSGTQLSVL.

This rearrangement joins TRBV7-2 to TRBJ2-7; D uncertain. Per germline, CDR1 SGHTA and CDR2 FQGNSA. V shed 4 bases and J shed 6 bases, with 10 bases lying between them. The CDR3 is 12 amino acids. DNA for the CDR3: TGTGCCAGCAGCTCGCGGTCGGGCGAGCAGTACTTC. Translation: CASSSRSGEQYF.

The V gene is TRBV5-1, the J gene TRBJ2-3, with 10 bases aligning to TRBD2. This CDR3 is built from 17 residues. V lost 0 bases and J lost 4; bases outside the gene matches: 8. The germline V gene has CDR1 SGHRS and CDR2 YFSETQ. The CDR3 region is CASSLAGASGSADTQYF. The CDR3 nucleotides read TGCGCCAGCAGCTTGGCCGGAGCTAGCGGGAGCGCAGATACGCAGTATTTT. The complete variable domain, with remaining parts taken from reference TRBV5-1 and TRBJ2-3, reads KAGVTQTPRYLIKTRGQQVTLSCSPISGHRSVSWYQQTPGQGLQFLFEYFSETQRNKGNFPGRFSGRQFSNSRSEMNVSTLELGDSALYLCASSLAGASGSADTQYFGPGTRLTVL.

This clone has only a few counts. This chain joins TRBV2 and TRBJ1-6; TRBD1 matches at 9 bases. The germline V gene has CDR1 SNHLY and CDR2 FYNNEI. The junction had 9 bases not matched to a gene; V was cut back by 6 bases and J by 6 bases. The CDR3 is made up of 16 amino acids. The CDR3 sequence: CASRINRQGGNSPLHF. CDR3 bases: TGTGCCAGCAGAATCAACCGACAGGGGGGTAATTCACCCCTCCACTTT.

As DNA, the CDR3 is TGTGCCAGCAGTTTTCAGGGGAACACTGAAGCTTTCTTT. Amino acids: CASSFQGNTEAFF. The V and J genes are TRBV2 and TRBJ1-1, with a tentative D call TRBD1 (5 bases). The germline V and J ends were trimmed by 5 bases and 1 base, with 8 bases remaining between them. Germline V gives CDR1 SNHLY, CDR2 FYNNEI. This CDR3 is 13 amino acids long. Together with reference TRBV2 and TRBJ1-1, the CDR3 gives the full variable domain: EPEVTQTPSHQVTQMGQEVILRCVPISNHLYFYWYRQILGQKVEFLVSFYNNEISEKSEIFDDQFSVERPDGSNFTLKIRSTKLEDSAMYFCASSFQGNTEAFFGQGTRLTVV.

The rearrangement uses TRBV12-5 and TRBJ2-1, with 9 positions matching TRBD2. V was pared by 3 bases and J by 7 bases, with 7 bases of the junction left unmatched. Germline loops: CDR1 LGHNT, CDR2 FRNRAP. The CDR3 sequence is 15 residues long. CDR3 in DNA: TGTGCTAGTGGTTTTGGCCGACTAGCGGCGAATGAGCAGTTCTTC. Protein sequence: CASGFGRLAANEQFF.

The gene calls are TRBV4-1 and TRBJ2-7; tentative D call: TRBD1 (5 bases). V was cut by 0 bases and J by 1 base, with 13 bases left in between. The CDR3 consists of 16 residues. The germline V gene has CDR1 MGHRA and CDR2 YSYEKL. CDR3 residues: CASSQESARASYEQYF. CDR3 coding DNA: TGCGCCAGCAGCCAAGAATCTGCCAGGGCGTCCTACGAGCAGTACTTC.

In this sample, this clone turned up once. The rearrangement uses TRBV7-2 and TRBJ2-7; 8 nucleotides align to TRBD1. CDR3 length: 14 residues. Germline assignment: CDR1 SGHTA and CDR2 FQGNSA. Losses at the gene ends were 0 bases for V and 7 bases for J; bases not matched to a gene: 5. The CDR3 nucleotides are TGTGCCAGCAGCTTAGCGCAGGGGGCGGGTGAGCAGTACTTC. Protein product: CASSLAQGAGEQYF.

This chain uses TRBV15 with TRBJ1-4; D is unclear. V was shortened by 0 bases and J by 8 bases, with 10 bases between the two germline ends. Per the germline V gene, CDR1 is LNHNV and CDR2 is YYDKDF (reference sequence). The CDR3 is made up of 14 amino acids. The CDR3: CATSRETDGEKLFF. DNA of the CDR3: TGTGCCACCAGCAGAGAAACAGATGGCGAAAAACTGTTTTTT.

The chain employs TRBV13 and TRBJ2-6, with D possibly matching TRBD2 (5 bases). Germline V gene data show CDR1 as PRHDT and CDR2 as FYEKMQ (reference sequence). The CDR3 spans 16 residues. V was pared by 0 bases and J by 0 bases, with 6 bases between. In nucleotides, the CDR3 is TGTGCCAGCAGCTTAGGCCGGGACTCTGGGGCCAACGTCCTGACTTTC. The encoded protein is CASSLGRDSGANVLTF.